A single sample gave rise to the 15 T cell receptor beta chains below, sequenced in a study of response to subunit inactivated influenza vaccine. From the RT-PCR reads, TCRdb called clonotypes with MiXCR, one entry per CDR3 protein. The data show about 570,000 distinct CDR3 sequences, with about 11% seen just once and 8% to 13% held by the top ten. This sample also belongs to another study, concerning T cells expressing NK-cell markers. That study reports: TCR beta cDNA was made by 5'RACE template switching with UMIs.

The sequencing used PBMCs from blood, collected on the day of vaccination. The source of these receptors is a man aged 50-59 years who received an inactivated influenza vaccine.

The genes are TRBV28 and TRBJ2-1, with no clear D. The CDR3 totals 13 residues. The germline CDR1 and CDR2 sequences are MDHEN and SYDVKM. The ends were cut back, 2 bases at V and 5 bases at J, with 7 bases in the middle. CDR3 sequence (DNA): TGTGCCAGCAGTTTAACCTTAAACAATGAGCAGTTCTTC. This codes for CASSLTLNNEQFF.

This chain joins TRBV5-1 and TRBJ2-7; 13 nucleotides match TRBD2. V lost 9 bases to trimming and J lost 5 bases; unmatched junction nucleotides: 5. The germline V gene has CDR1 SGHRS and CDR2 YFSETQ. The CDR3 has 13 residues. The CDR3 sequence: CANPGTSGDEQYF. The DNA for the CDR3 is TGCGCCAACCCCGGGACTAGCGGGGACGAGCAGTACTTC. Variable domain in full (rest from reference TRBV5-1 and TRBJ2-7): KAGVTQTPRYLIKTRGQQVTLSCSPISGHRSVSWYQQTPGQGLQFLFEYFSETQRNKGNFPGRFSGRQFSNSRSEMNVSTLELGDSALYLCANPGTSGDEQYFGPGTRLTVT.

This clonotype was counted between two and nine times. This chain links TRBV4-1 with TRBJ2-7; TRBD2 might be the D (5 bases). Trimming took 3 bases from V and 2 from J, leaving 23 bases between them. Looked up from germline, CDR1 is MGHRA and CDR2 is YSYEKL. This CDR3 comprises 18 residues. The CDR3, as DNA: TGCGCCAGCAGCCACGACATAATTCCGGGAAGAGGGCCCTACGAGCAGTACTTC. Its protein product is CASSHDIIPGRGPYEQYF.

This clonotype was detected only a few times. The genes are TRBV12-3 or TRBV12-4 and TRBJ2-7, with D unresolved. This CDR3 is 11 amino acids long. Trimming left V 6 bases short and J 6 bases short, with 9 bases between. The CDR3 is CASRGFGEQYF. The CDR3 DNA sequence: TGTGCCAGCAGGGGCTTTGGCGAGCAGTACTTC.

CDR3 amino acids: CASSRDPSYEQYF. The CDR3 nucleotides read TGTGCCAGCAGCCGGGACCCCTCCTACGAGCAGTACTTC. This chain links TRBV27 with TRBJ2-7, with D perhaps TRBD1 or TRBD2 (5 bases each). Trimming left V 6 bases short and J 0 bases short, with 9 bases between. The CDR3 extends over 13 amino acids. Germline CDR1 is MNHEY and CDR2 is SMNVEV (reference sequence).

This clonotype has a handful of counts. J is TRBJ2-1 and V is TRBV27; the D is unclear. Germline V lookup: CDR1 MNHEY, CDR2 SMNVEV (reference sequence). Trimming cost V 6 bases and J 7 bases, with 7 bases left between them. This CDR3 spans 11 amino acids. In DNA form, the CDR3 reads TGTGCCAGCAGGTATGGAAATGAGCAGTTCTTC. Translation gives CASRYGNEQFF.

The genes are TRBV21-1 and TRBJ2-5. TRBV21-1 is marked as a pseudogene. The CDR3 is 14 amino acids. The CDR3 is CASPRISAQETQYF. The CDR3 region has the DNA TGTGCCAGCCCTAGAATCAGTGCCCAAGAGACCCAGTACTTC.

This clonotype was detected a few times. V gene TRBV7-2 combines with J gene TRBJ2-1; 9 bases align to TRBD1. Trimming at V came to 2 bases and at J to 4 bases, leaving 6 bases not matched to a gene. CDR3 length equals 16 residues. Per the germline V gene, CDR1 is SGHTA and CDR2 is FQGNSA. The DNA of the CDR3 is TGTGCCAGCAGCTTACCTAGGGACAGGGTTTACAATGAGCAGTTCTTC. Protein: CASSLPRDRVYNEQFF.

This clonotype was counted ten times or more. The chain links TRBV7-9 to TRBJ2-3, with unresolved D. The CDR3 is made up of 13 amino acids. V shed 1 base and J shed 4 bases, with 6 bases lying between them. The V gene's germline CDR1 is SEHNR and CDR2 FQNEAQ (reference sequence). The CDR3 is CASSLDVPDTQYF. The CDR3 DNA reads TGTGCCAGCAGCTTAGATGTACCAGATACGCAGTATTTT.

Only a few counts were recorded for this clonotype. CDR3 protein: CSERRESYEQFF. CDR3 coding DNA: TGCAGTGAACGGCGGGAGTCCTATGAGCAGTTCTTC. V is TRBV20-1 and J is TRBJ2-1; 7 bases match TRBD2. CDR3 size: 12 residues. V was pared by 7 bases and J by 8 bases, with 8 bases of the junction left unmatched. Germline assignment: CDR1 DFQATT and CDR2 SNEGSKA (reference sequence).

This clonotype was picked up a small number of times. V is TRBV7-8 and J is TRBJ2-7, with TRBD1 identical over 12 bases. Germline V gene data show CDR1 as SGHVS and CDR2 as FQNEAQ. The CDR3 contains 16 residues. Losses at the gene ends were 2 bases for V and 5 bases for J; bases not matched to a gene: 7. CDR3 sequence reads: CASSLTSGTGGHEQYF. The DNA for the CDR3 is TGTGCCAGCAGCTTAACCTCCGGGACAGGGGGCCACGAGCAGTACTTC.

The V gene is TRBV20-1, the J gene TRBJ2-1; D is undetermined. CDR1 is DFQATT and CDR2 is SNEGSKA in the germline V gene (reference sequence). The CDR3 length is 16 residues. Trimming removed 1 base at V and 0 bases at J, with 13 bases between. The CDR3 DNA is TGCAGTGCTAGAGTAATAGGGCTAAGCTCCTACAATGAGCAGTTCTTC. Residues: CSARVIGLSSYNEQFF.

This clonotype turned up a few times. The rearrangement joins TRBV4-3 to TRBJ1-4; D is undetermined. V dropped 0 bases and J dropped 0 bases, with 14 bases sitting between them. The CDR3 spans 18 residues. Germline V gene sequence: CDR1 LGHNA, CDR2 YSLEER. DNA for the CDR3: TGCGCCAGCAGCCAAGAGCTCCGGTCCTCCGCAACTAATGAAAAACTGTTTTTT. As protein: CASSQELRSSATNEKLFF.

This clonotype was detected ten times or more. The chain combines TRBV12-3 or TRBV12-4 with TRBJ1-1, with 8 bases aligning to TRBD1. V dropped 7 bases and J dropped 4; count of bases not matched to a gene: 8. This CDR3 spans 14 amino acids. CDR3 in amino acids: CASTYHTGGTEAFF. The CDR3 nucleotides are TGTGCCAGCACATACCACACAGGGGGCACTGAAGCTTTCTTT.

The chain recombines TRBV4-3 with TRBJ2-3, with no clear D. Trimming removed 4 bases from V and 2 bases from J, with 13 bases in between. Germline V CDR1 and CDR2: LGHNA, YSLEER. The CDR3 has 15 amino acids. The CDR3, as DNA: TGCGCCAGCAGCCTAGCACTTGGCCCCACAGATACGCAGTATTTT. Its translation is CASSLALGPTDTQYF.